In its sample, the clone carrying this T cell receptor (beta chain) was seen a few times. Its antigen is not identified. The sample is drawn from a study of T cells in Graves' hyperthyroidism and ophthalmopathy. The V gene lost 4 bases and the J gene lost 5 bases, with 12 bases spanning the gap. Germline-derived CDR1 and CDR2 are SQVTM and ANQGSEA. CDR3 size: 13 residues. Exclusion of a patient resulted from uncontrolled infection, other autoimmune disease, pregnancy or lactation. Points from the study as a whole: Researchers report that a 13 V-J model separated ophthalmopathy from stable hyperthyroidism.

Researchers amplified the TCR beta CDR3 regions from RNA transcripts. First-round RT-PCR targeting the TCR CDR3 was performed with the HTBI primer set. TCRdb reprocessed the multiplex PCR reads with MiXCR, giving one entry per CDR3 protein. The data contain about 530,000 distinct CDR3 sequences, under 20% of them singletons. The V gene is TRBV29-1, the J gene TRBJ1-5; D may be TRBD1 (5 bases). The sequenced sample consisted of blood. The TCR was taken from a woman younger than 30 with Graves' ophthalmopathy. The CDR3: CSVVWDPYQPQHF. In DNA, the CDR3 is TGCAGCGTTGTCTGGGACCCTTATCAGCCCCAGCATTTT.